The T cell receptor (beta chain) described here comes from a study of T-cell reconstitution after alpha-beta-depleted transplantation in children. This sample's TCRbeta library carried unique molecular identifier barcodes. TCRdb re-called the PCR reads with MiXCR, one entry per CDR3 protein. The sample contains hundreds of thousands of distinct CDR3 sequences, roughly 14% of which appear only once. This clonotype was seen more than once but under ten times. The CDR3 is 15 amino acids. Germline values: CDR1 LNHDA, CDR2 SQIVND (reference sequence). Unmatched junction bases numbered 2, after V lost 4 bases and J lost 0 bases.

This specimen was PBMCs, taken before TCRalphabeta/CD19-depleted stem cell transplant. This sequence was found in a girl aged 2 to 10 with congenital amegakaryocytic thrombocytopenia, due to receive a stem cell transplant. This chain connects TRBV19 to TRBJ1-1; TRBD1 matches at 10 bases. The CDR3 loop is CASSRTGGMNTEAFF. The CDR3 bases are TGTGCCAGTAGTAGGACAGGGGGAATGAACACTGAAGCTTTCTTT.